This T cell receptor beta chain was sequenced in a study of neoadjuvant anti-PD-1 for oral cavity cancer (dated by TCRdb to the early 2020s). About the full investigation: Patients mostly received three to four biweekly doses of nivolumab at 3 mg/kg before curative-intent surgical resection. An approximately 33% response rate was observed in the parent correlative cohort, in which more than nine patients were included. Under RECIST 1.1, patients with complete response, partial response or stable disease were classed as responders, and patients with progression were classed as non-responders. Patients who did not progress were given a fourth nivolumab dose at about day 43 and had definitive surgical resection on days 50-56.

As to this clone: The antigen it recognizes is unknown. No base qualities exist here, and no much larger clone lies one base off it.

For deep sequencing, each PBMC sample was run in six replicates, with libraries mostly built from approximately 520 ng of input genomic DNA. TCRbeta libraries were prepared with the immunoSEQ hsTCRbeta kit according to the manufacturer's instructions. The completed libraries were mixed into a single pool at 3 nM, then sequenced with an Illumina NovaSeq 6000 S4 flow cell. The source study handled its data this way. Raw data preprocessing and quality control were performed with the immunoSEQ Analyzer. The analysis was restricted to productive rearrangements, with each unique CDR3 amino acid sequence defining a clonotype. Using the R package tcR, the researchers computed the Gini-Simpson index as their estimate of repertoire clonality. Student's t test was used to compare Gini indices, while Pearson correlation assessed associations with tumor size change. The immuneACCESS repertoire file appears here via TCRdb, limited to in-frame rearrangements. These files lack a portion of the clones; in checked studies, under half of the deficit traces to unresolved V genes, and the cause of the others is not known. Clone size and the V and J calls come from that table; the DNA yielded D and trimming. Counted in this sample were around 13,000 clones; around 76% of them appeared once. Around 2.2% of the sample lies in the top ten.

The time point label on this specimen signifies: after neoadjuvant nivolumab, at surgical resection. Patients were newly diagnosed with stage II-IVA oral cavity squamous cell carcinoma and had received no prior systemic or radiation treatment. The cohort consisted of patients with HPV-negative, locally advanced oral cavity squamous cell carcinoma. Peripheral blood mononuclear cells were analyzed directly, without maintenance or expansion in culture. Samples were obtained from a longitudinal correlative study of a single-arm phase II trial of neoadjuvant nivolumab in oral cavity squamous cell carcinoma. Subject-matched pre- and post-treatment PBMCs and tumors from three responders and three non-responders were subjected to genomic DNA-based TCRbeta sequencing. Peripheral blood mononuclear cells were collected once before nivolumab treatment and again after treatment, at the time of surgery. The Maxwell RSC DNA from Cells kit was used to extract genomic DNA from PBMCs.

From the cysteine through the phenylalanine, the CDR3 covers 15 amino acids. CDR3 DNA only is kept here, 45 bases in frame from base 1. CDR1 and CDR2 (LNHNV, YYDKDF) derive from the germline V gene (reference sequence). V sheds 0 bases and J sheds 3 bases, leaving 10 bases between their ends. Broader findings and caveats from the paper: Only a few patients per response group were included in the TCR analyses, and the authors called for validation in larger cohorts. After neoadjuvant nivolumab, T cell clonality (Gini index) in PBMCs was significantly higher in non-responders than in responders. Higher pretreatment blood TCRbeta clonality and lower post-treatment tumor TCRbeta clonality were correlated with higher pretreatment blood Treg/Th17 ratios.

The sequence was obtained from a person aged 35-80 years with oral cavity squamous cell carcinoma. The rearranged chain carries TRBV15 and TRBJ2-3; the best D guess is TRBD1, with 5 bases matching. Sample: PBMCs, taken after nivolumab (anti-PD-1) treatment. CDR3 sequence: CATSRDQGGTDTQYF. The DNA reads as follows: TGTGCCACCAGCAGAGATCAGGGTGGTACAGATACGCAGTATTTT.